Sequencing of this T cell receptor (beta chain) was carried out in a study of identical twins. A few counts support this clonotype. What it recognizes is unknown. General study points: Modelling approaches yielded underestimates of out-of-frame TCR alpha sharing between monozygotic twins.

MiXCR was run by TCRdb on the 5' RACE reads, yielding one entry per CDR3 protein. The sample holds a few hundred thousand distinct CDR3 sequences, under 20% seen once. The V and J ends lost 4 bases and 6 bases respectively, with 16 bases between them. The CDR3 consists of 15 residues. V and J are TRBV12-3 or TRBV12-4 and TRBJ2-1; a weak D match, TRBD2 (7 bases). The source material was naive T cells sorted from blood. The TCR was taken from a middle-aged man in good health. CDR3 protein: CASSSLKGGVNEQFF. The CDR3 coding sequence is TGTGCCAGCAGTTCCCTGAAAGGGGGGGTCAATGAGCAGTTCTTC.